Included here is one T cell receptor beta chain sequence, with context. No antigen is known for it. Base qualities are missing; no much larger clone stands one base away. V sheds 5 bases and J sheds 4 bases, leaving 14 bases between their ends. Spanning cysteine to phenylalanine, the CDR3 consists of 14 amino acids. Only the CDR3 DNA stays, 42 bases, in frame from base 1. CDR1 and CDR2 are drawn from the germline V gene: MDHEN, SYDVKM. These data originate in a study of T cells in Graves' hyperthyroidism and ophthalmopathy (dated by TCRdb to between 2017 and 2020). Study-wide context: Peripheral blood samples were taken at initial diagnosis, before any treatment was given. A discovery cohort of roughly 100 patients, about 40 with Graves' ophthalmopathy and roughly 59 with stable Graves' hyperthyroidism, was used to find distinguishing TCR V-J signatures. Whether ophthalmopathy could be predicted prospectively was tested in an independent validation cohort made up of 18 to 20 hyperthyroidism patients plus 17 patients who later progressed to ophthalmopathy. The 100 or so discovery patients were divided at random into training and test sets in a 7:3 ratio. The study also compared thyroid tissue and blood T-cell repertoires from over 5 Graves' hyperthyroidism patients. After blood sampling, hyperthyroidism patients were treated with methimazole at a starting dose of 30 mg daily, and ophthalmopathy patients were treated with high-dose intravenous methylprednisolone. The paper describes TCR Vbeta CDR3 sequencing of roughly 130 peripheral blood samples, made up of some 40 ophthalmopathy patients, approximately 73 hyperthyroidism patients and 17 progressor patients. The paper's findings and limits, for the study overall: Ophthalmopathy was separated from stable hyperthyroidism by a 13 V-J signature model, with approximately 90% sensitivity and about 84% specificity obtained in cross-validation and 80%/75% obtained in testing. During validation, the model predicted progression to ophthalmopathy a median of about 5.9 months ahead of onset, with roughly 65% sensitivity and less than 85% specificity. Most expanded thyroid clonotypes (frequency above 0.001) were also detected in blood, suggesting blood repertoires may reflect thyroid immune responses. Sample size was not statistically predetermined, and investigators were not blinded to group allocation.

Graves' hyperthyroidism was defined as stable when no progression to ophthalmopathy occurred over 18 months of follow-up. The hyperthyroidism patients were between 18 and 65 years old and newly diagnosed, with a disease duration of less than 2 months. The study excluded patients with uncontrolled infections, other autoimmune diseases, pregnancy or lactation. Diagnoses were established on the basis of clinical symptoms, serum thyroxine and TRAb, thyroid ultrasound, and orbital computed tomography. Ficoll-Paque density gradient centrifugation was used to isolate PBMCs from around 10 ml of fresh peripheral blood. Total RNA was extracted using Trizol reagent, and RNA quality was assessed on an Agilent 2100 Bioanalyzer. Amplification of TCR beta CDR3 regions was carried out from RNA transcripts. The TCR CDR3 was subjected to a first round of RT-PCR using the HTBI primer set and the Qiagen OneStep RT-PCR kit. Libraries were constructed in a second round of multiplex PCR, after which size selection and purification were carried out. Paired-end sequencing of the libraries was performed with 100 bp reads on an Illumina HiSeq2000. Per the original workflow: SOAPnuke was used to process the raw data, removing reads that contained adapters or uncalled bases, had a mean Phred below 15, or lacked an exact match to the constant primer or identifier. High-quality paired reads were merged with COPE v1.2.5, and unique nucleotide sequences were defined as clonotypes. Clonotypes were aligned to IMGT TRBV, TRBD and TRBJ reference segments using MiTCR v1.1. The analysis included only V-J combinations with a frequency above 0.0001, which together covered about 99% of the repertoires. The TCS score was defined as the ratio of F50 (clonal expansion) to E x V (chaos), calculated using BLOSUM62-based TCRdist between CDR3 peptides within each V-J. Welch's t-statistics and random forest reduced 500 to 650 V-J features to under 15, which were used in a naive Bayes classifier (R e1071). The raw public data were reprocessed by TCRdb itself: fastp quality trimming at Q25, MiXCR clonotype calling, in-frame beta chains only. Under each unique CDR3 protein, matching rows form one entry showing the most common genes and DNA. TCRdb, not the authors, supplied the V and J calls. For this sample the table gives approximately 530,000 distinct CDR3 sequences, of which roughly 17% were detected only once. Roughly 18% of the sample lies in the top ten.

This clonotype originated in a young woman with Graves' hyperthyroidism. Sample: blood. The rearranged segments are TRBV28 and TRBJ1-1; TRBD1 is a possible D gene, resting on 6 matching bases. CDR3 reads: CASSRHRASTEAFF. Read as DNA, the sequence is TGTGCCAGCAGTCGACACAGGGCGAGCACTGAAGCTTTCTTT.